The 20 T cell receptor beta chains presented below share a single source sample, sequenced in a study of cytomegalovirus exposure and HLA in healthy donors. 60 Vbeta and 13 Jbeta primers were used in PCR. Libraries were prepared by immunoSEQ multiplex PCR; TCRdb keeps only in-frame clonotypes and omits some of them. Of about 140,000 clones listed, roughly 8.8% are singletons. Sequenced material: PBMCs. These receptors all come from a woman between 35 and 50 years old in good health and CMV-seropositive.

The CDR3 bases are TGCGCCAGCAGCCCTGGGACAGGGAAATCACCCCTCCACTTT. Translated, it gives CASSPGTGKSPLHF. This chain connects TRBV5-1 to TRBJ1-6, with 9 positions matching TRBD1. The CDR3 contains 14 residues. The germline V gene encodes CDR1 SGHRS and CDR2 YFSETQ. V was clipped by 4 bases and J by 10 bases; unmatched bases: 6.

V usage is TRBV5-5 and J usage is TRBJ1-1; D is uncertain. The CDR3 extends over 13 amino acids. CDR1 is SGHKS, CDR2 YYEKEE, per germline (reference sequence). V was shortened by 2 bases and J by 1 base, with 6 bases between the two germline ends. The CDR3, as DNA: TGTGCCAGCAGCTTTTCCGGGAACACTGAAGCTTTCTTT. Translated: CASSFSGNTEAFF.

This chain links TRBV5-1 with TRBJ2-7; weak D call: TRBD1 (6 bases). The length of the CDR3 is 13 residues. Trimming took off 4 bases at V and 3 bases at J, with 11 bases between the two ends. Germline V lookup: CDR1 SGHRS, CDR2 YFSETQ. CDR3: CASSGDRNYEQYF. CDR3 sequence (DNA): TGCGCCAGCAGCGGCGACAGGAACTACGAGCAGTACTTC.

The rearrangement links TRBV27 to TRBJ2-3; TRBD1 aligns across 9 bases. The CDR3 totals 16 residues. Losses at the gene ends were 5 bases for V and 0 bases for J; bases not matched to a gene: 6. Germline V gives CDR1 MNHEY, CDR2 SMNVEV (reference sequence). CDR3 sequence: CASSPGTGRSTDTQYF. DNA for the CDR3: TGTGCCAGCAGTCCAGGGACAGGGAGGAGCACAGATACGCAGTATTTT.

The chain has TRBV6-5 and TRBJ1-1; the D is unclear. The germline V gene encodes CDR1 MNHEY and CDR2 SVGAGI. The CDR3 extends over 14 amino acids. V shed 5 bases and J shed 4 bases, with 14 bases lying between them. The CDR3 loop is CASSRTDGVTEAFF. DNA for the CDR3: TGTGCCAGCAGTCGTACGGACGGGGTCACTGAAGCTTTCTTT.

This clone turned up a few times. The chain carries TRBV2 and TRBJ2-5; 11 positions match TRBD2. After removal of 6 bases from V and 2 bases from J, the junction contained 5 bases not matched to a gene. This CDR3 has 15 residues. Germline lookup yields CDR1 SNHLY and CDR2 FYNNEI. The CDR3 nucleotides are TGTGCCAGCAGGCGACTAGCGGGGCGGCAAGAGACCCAGTACTTC. This sequence encodes CASRRLAGRQETQYF.

In the case of this clone: Other nucleotide sequences from this sample produce the same CDR3. The rearrangement joins TRBV5-1 to TRBJ2-7; TRBD2 matches 8 bases. The CDR3 runs to 17 residues. J lost 6 bases, V lost 4 bases, and 18 bases had no gene match. CDR1 is SGHRS and CDR2 is YFSETQ in the germline V gene. The CDR3: CASSVDSGGGLRGEQYF. In nucleotides, the CDR3 is TGCGCCAGCAGCGTGGACTCGGGGGGGGGTTTACGAGGCGAGCAGTACTTC.

This rearrangement joins TRBV5-1 to TRBJ2-1; the match to TRBD2 covers 11 bases. The germline V gene has CDR1 SGHRS and CDR2 YFSETQ. This CDR3 region has 17 residues. V dropped 0 bases and J dropped 2; count of bases not matched to a gene: 4. The CDR3 nucleotides are TGCGCCAGCAGCTTGGTTCTTAGCGGGGGGGCCTACAATGAGCAGTTCTTC. Encoded protein: CASSLVLSGGAYNEQFF.

This rearrangement joins TRBV10-3 to TRBJ1-1, with D maybe TRBD1 (5 bases). The CDR3 has 12 amino acids. V shed 2 bases and J shed 4 bases, with 5 bases lying between them. The germline V gene encodes CDR1 ENHRY and CDR2 SYGVKD. CDR3 region: CAISEQGTEAFF. The DNA of the CDR3 is TGTGCCATCAGTGAGCAGGGCACTGAAGCTTTCTTT.

The table lists this clone with a few counts. This chain links TRBV6-5 with TRBJ1-1; 8 bases are shared with TRBD1. Germline loops: CDR1 MNHEY, CDR2 SVGAGI. The CDR3 length is 14 residues. J gave up 8 bases and V 3 bases, and 8 bases lay outside the gene matches. This CDR3 is CASSYAQGVGEAFF. The CDR3, as DNA: TGTGCCAGCAGTTATGCACAGGGGGTTGGGGAAGCTTTCTTT.

The rearrangement links TRBV5-6 to TRBJ1-4; 7 bases agree with TRBD1. J gave up 8 bases and V 2 bases, and 6 bases lay outside the gene matches. The CDR3 loop spans 14 amino acids. The germline gives CDR1 SGHDT, CDR2 YYEEEE. CDR3 nucleotide sequence: TGTGCCAGCAGCTTTAAACAGGGGAACGAAAAACTGTTTTTT. Its translation is CASSFKQGNEKLFF.

This clone was recorded a few times. The chain couples TRBV6-6 to TRBJ2-5; TRBD2 matches at 7 bases. Germline CDR1 reads MNHNY; CDR2 reads SVGAGI (reference sequence). The CDR3 is 15 amino acids. V lost 0 bases to trimming and J lost 4 bases; unmatched junction nucleotides: 5. In nucleotides, the CDR3 is TGTGCCAGCAGTTACTCGGGGAGGGCCGGAGAGACCCAGTACTTC. As protein: CASSYSGRAGETQYF.

The chain carries TRBV7-8 and TRBJ1-5, with D possibly being TRBD1 (5 bases). Trimming stripped 5 bases from V and 1 base from J, with 12 bases between. Germline values: CDR1 SGHVS, CDR2 FQNEAQ. The CDR3 loop spans 15 amino acids. CDR3 in amino acids: CASSAREASNQPQHF. The DNA of the CDR3 is TGTGCCAGCAGCGCCAGGGAGGCGAGCAATCAGCCCCAGCATTTT.

The chain recombines TRBV5-1 with TRBJ2-1, with 13 bases aligning to TRBD2. The CDR3 extends over 15 amino acids. Per the germline V gene, CDR1 is SGHRS and CDR2 is YFSETQ. V dropped 3 bases and J dropped 7; count of bases not matched to a gene: 4. The CDR3 DNA reads TGCGCCAGCAGCTCGGGACTAGCGGGGAGGAATGAGCAGTTCTTC. Translated: CASSSGLAGRNEQFF.

This clone was detected only a few times. The CDR3 here is CASSQGVNNEKLFF. CDR3 nucleotides: TGTGCCAGCAGCCAGGGTGTGAATAATGAAAAACTGTTTTTT. This chain connects TRBV5-6 to TRBJ1-4, with D perhaps TRBD1 (5 bases). The CDR3 covers 14 residues. Germline loops: CDR1 SGHDT, CDR2 YYEEEE. With 4 bases removed from V and 4 bases from J, the gap between germline ends came to 11 bases.

This chain joins TRBV11-3 and TRBJ1-2; 8 bases align to TRBD1. Germline V lookup: CDR1 SGHNT, CDR2 YENEEA. J gave up 3 bases and V 5 bases, and 5 bases lay outside the gene matches. This CDR3 has 14 amino acids. This CDR3 reads CASSRPGQDYGYTF. Written as DNA, the CDR3 is TGTGCCAGCAGCCGCCCGGGACAGGACTATGGCTACACCTTC.

The V and J genes are TRBV7-2 and TRBJ2-3; a possible D gene is TRBD1 (5 bases). Looked up from germline, CDR1 is SGHTA and CDR2 is FQGNSA. The CDR3 covers 14 residues. V was cut by 5 bases and J by 4 bases, with 13 bases left in between. The CDR3 DNA sequence: TGTGCCAGCAGCCTGATGGTGGGGCCAGATACGCAGTATTTT. Translating gives CASSLMVGPDTQYF.

This clone turned up a few times. The rearrangement joins TRBV5-1 to TRBJ1-1; a possible D gene is TRBD1 (6 bases). Germline CDR1 SGHRS, CDR2 YFSETQ. Deletions cut 4 bases from V and 0 bases from J, with 10 bases between. There are 14 residues in the CDR3. The CDR3 is CASSMQGMNTEAFF. As DNA, the CDR3 is TGCGCCAGCAGCATGCAGGGGATGAACACTGAAGCTTTCTTT.

This clone was detected only a few times. In DNA, the CDR3 is TGTGCCAGCAGCTTGAGAGGGAATCAGCCCCAGCATTTT. Translating it yields CASSLRGNQPQHF. The chain employs TRBV5-5 and TRBJ1-5, with unresolved D. Trimming pared 1 base from V and 4 bases from J, leaving 6 bases between. CDR3 length: 13 residues. CDR1 SGHKS and CDR2 YYEKEE come from the germline V gene (reference sequence).

This clone was observed a handful of times. The CDR3 loop reads CASSEILRGEKLFF. The CDR3 DNA reads TGTGCCAGCAGTGAAATCTTGAGAGGTGAAAAACTGTTTTTT. V and J are TRBV2 and TRBJ1-4; D is undetermined. Trimming stripped 2 bases from V and 7 bases from J, with 11 bases between. CDR1 is SNHLY and CDR2 is FYNNEI in the germline V gene. This CDR3 region has 14 residues.